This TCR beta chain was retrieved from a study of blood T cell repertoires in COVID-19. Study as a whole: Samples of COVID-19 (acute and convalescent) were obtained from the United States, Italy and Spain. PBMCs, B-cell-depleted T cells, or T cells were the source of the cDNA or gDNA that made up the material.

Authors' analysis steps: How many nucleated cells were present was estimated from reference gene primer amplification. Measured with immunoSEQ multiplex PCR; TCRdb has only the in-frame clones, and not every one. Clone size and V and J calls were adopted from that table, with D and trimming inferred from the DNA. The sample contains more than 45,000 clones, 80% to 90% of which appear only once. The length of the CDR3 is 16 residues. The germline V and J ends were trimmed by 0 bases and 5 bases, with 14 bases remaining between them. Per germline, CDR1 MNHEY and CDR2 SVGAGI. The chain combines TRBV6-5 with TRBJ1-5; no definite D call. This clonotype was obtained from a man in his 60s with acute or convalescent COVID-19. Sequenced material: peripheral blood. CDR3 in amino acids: CASSYSWPSLDQPQHF. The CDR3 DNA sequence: TGTGCCAGCAGTTACTCGTGGCCTTCCCTAGATCAGCCCCAGCATTTT.